This T cell receptor beta chain was found in a study of blood T cell repertoires in COVID-19. In the study overall: T cells, B-cell-depleted T cells, or PBMCs supplied cDNA or gDNA.

In the authors' workflow: Estimated nucleated cell counts came from reference gene primer amplification. Some clones are missing from TCRdb's copy, which holds only in-frame ones; the method was immunoSEQ multiplex PCR. V and J calls and clone size are given by that table; D and trimming were obtained from the DNA. Here the sample spans about 210,000 clones, about nine tenths being singletons. The germline gives CDR1 SEHNR, CDR2 FQNEAQ (reference sequence). Trimming at V came to 3 bases and at J to 7 bases, leaving 2 bases not matched to a gene. The CDR3 is made up of 14 amino acids. The origin of this receptor is a man aged 18-30 years with active or convalescent COVID-19. V gene TRBV7-9 combines with J gene TRBJ2-2; 10 nucleotides agree with TRBD1. Sequenced material: peripheral blood. CDR3 in amino acids: CASSLTGGIGELFF. Written as DNA, the CDR3 is TGTGCCAGCAGCTTGACAGGGGGCATCGGGGAGCTGTTTTTT.